This TCR beta chain originates from a study of T cell changes during pregnancy in multiple sclerosis. The CDR3 has 16 amino acids. Germline V lookup: CDR1 KGHSH, CDR2 LQKENI. V lost 3 bases, J lost 0 bases, and 15 bases lay in between. Repertoires were generated with immunoSEQ multiplex PCR, while TCRdb's copy carries only in-frame clones and drops some. The sample contains under 45,000 clones, about 89% of which appear only once. The clonotype comes from a female donor with multiple sclerosis, enrolled in a pregnancy study. Sample: CD4+ T cells from peripheral blood mononuclear cells, taken in the first trimester of pregnancy. The rearrangement uses TRBV18 and TRBJ2-7; tentatively, D is TRBD2 (6 bases). CDR3 nucleotides: TGTGCCAGCTCACCGATTCTAGCGCCCAGCTCCTACGAGCAGTACTTC. Protein product: CASSPILAPSSYEQYF.